The T cell receptor (beta chain) described here comes from a study of early T cells in non-severe SARS-CoV-2 infection. Study information: Sequencing of unsorted whole blood was done on bulk RNA, leaving chains unpaired. Whole-study findings and limits: Clonotype matching in VDJdb favored anti-spike CD8 responses and did not capture private and CD4 specificities.

cDNA molecules, individually, were tagged with unique molecular identifiers. TCRdb fed the 5' RACE reads into MiXCR, producing one record per CDR3 protein. The data show about 55,000 distinct CDR3 sequences, approximately 13% seen once. This clonotype was counted many times. Antigen: not known. CDR3 length: 13 residues. V lost 2 bases to trimming and J lost 0 bases, with 2 bases between them. CDR1 and CDR2 from the germline V gene are SEHNR and FQNEAQ (reference sequence). The TCR originated in an adult who was a healthcare worker with PCR-confirmed SARS-CoV-2 infection or an uninfected control (not recorded which). Sequencing was done on a sample of whole blood. The genes are TRBV7-9 and TRBJ1-5; the D is unclear. This CDR3 reads CASSLHSNQPQHF. The CDR3 nucleotides are TGTGCCAGCAGCTTACATAGCAATCAGCCCCAGCATTTT. Drawing the rest from reference TRBV7-9 and TRBJ1-5, the complete variable domain is DTGVSQNPRHKITKRGQNVTFRCDPISEHNRLYWYRQTLGQGPEFLTYFQNEAQLEKSRLLSDRFSAERPKGSFSTLEIQRTEQGDSAMYLCASSLHSNQPQHFGDGTRLSIL.